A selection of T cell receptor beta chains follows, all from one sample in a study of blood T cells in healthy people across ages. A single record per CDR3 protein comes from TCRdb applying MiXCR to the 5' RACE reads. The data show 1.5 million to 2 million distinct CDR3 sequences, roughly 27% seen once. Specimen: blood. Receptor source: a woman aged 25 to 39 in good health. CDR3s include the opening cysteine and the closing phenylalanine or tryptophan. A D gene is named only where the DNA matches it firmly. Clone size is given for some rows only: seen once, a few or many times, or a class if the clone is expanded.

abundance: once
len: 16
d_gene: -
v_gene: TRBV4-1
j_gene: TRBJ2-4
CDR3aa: CASSQDYSGAKNIQYF
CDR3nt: TGCGCCAGCAGCCAAGATTACTCGGGTGCCAAAAACATTCAGTACTTC

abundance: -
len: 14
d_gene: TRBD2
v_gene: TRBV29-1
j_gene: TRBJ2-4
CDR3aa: CSVVAGGIRNIQYF
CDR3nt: TGCAGCGTTGTAGCGGGGGGCATCCGCAACATTCAGTACTTC

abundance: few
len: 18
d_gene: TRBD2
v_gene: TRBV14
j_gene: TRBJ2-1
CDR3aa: CASSQGVWSGSGYNEQFF
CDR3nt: TGTGCCAGCAGCCAAGGGGTTTGGAGCGGGAGTGGCTACAATGAGCAGTTCTTC

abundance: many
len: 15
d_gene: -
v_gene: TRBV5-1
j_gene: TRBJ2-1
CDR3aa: CASSFEGSSYNEQFF
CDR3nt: TGTGCCAGCAGCTTTGAGGGAAGCTCCTACAATGAGCAGTTCTTC

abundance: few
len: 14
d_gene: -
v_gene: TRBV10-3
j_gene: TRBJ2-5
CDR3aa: CAISDGGPQETQYF
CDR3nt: TGTGCCATCAGTGATGGGGGTCCCCAAGAGACCCAGTACTTC

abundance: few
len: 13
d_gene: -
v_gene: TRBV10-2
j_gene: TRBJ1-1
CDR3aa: CASWVSFNTEAFF
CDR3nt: TGCGCCAGCTGGGTTTCGTTTAACACTGAAGCTTTCTTT

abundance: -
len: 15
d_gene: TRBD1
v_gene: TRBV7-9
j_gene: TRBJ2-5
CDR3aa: CASSLTGPPQETQYF
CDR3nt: TGTGCCAGCAGCTTGACAGGGCCCCCCCAAGAGACCCAGTACTTC

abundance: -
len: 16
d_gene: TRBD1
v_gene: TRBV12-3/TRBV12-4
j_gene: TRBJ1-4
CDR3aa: CASSLTSQGAGEKLFF
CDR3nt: TGTGCCAGCAGTTTAACGTCGCAGGGGGCCGGTGAAAAACTGTTTTTT

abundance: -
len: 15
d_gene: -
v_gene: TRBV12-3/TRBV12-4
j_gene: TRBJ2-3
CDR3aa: CASSGDKMSADTQYF
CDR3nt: TGTGCCAGCAGTGGTGACAAGATGAGCGCAGATACGCAGTATTTT

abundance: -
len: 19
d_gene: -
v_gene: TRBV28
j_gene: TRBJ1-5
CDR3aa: CASSSSTGEAIYSNQPQHF
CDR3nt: TGTGCCAGCAGCTCATCAACAGGAGAGGCCATTTATAGCAATCAGCCCCAGCATTTT

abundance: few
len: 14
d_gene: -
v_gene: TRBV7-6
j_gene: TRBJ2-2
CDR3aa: CASSLDLRAGELFF
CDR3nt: TGTGCCAGCAGCTTAGACTTGAGGGCCGGGGAGCTGTTTTTT

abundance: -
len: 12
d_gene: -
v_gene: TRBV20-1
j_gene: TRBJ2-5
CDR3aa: CSAPRGQETQYF
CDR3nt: TGCAGTGCCCCCAGGGGTCAAGAGACCCAGTACTTC

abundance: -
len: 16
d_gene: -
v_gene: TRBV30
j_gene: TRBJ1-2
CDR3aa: CAWSGIYRVANYGYTF
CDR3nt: TGTGCCTGGAGTGGAATTTACAGGGTTGCTAACTATGGCTACACCTTC

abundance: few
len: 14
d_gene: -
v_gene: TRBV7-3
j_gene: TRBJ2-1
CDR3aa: CASSLSRGAHEQFF
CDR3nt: TGTGCCAGCAGCTTAAGCAGGGGGGCACATGAGCAGTTCTTC

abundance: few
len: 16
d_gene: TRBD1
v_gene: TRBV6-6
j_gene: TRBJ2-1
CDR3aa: CVSSYGQQGPTNEQFF
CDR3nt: TGTGTCAGCAGTTACGGCCAACAGGGGCCGACAAATGAGCAGTTCTTC

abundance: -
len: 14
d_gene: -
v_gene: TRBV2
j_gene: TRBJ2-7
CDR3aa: CASSADFGSYEQYF
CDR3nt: TGTGCCAGCAGTGCTGACTTTGGATCCTACGAGCAGTACTTC

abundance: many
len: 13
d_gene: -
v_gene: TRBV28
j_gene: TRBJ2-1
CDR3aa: CASTRDVLNEQFF
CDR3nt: TGTGCCAGCACCCGGGACGTGCTCAATGAGCAGTTCTTC

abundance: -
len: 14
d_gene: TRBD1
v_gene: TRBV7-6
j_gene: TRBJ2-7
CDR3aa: CASSARDRGAEQYF
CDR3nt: TGTGCCAGCAGCGCCCGGGACAGGGGGGCCGAGCAGTACTTC

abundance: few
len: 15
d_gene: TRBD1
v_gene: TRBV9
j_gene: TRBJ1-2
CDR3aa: CASSASRQGNYGYTF
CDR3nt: TGTGCCAGCAGCGCCTCGCGACAGGGAAACTATGGCTACACCTTC

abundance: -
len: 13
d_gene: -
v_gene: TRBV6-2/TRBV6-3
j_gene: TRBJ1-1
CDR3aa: CASARGGNTEAFF
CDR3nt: TGTGCCAGCGCAAGGGGGGGGAACACTGAAGCTTTCTTT

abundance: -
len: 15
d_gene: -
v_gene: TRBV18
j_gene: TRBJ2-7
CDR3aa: CASSPSGQPDYEQYF
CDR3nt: TGTGCCAGCTCCCCATCGGGACAACCAGACTACGAGCAGTACTTC

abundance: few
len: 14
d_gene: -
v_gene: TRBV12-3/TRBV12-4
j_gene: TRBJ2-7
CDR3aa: CASSTPQGGNEQYF
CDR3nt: TGTGCCAGCAGTACCCCACAGGGAGGGAACGAGCAGTACTTC

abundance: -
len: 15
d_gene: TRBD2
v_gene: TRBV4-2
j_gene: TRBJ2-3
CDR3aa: CASSQEKTSYDTQYF
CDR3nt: TGTGCCAGCAGCCAAGAGAAGACTAGCTATGATACGCAGTATTTT